Each of the 22 T cell receptor beta chains below was sequenced from the same sample in a study of glioma-infiltrating T cells after dendritic cell vaccination. The repertoire was sequenced with immunoSEQ multiplex PCR; TCRdb's copy has only in-frame clones and lacks some. The repertoire has about 30,000 clones, more than 90% of them found once; the top ten carry less than 2.5%. The sample in question was blood, obtained before dendritic cell vaccination. The origin of the receptors is a human donor with glioblastoma.

The table lists this clone with a count of one. The chain has TRBV2 and TRBJ2-5; TRBD2 aligns across 7 bases. The V segment lost 0 bases and the J segment 14 bases; nucleotides outside the gene matches: 15. Germline loops: CDR1 SNHLY, CDR2 FYNNEI. This CDR3 has 15 amino acids. The CDR3 is CASSEALRGAGALYF. CDR3 bases: TGTGCCAGCAGTGAAGCGCTCAGAGGCGCGGGAGCTCTTTACTTC.

V usage is TRBV6-5 and J usage is TRBJ2-1; TRBD2 is a possible D gene (5 bases). In germline, CDR1 is MNHEY, CDR2 SVGAGI. Between the trimmed V and J ends, which lost 0 bases and 3 bases, there was a span of 6 bases. CDR3 length equals 14 residues. The CDR3: CASSYSAGYNEQFF. The CDR3 DNA sequence: TGTGCCAGCAGTTACTCGGCGGGCTACAATGAGCAGTTCTTC.

The chain combines TRBV5-5 with TRBJ2-5; 11 nucleotides align to TRBD1. CDR1 and CDR2 (germline): SGHKS, YYEKEE (reference sequence). Trimming took 1 base from V and 4 from J; bases not matched to a gene: 3. The length of the CDR3 is 15 residues. The CDR3 DNA sequence: TGTGCCAGCAGCTTGCGGGACAGGGGGATAGAGACCCAGTACTTC. The encoded protein is CASSLRDRGIETQYF.

The chain joins TRBV10-3 to TRBJ2-5; 9 bases align to TRBD2. CDR3 size: 15 residues. CDR1 is ENHRY and CDR2 is SYGVKD in the germline V gene. The V and J ends lost 2 bases and 2 bases, in that order; junction bases with no gene match: 3. The CDR3 loop is CAISEPAGGQETQYF. The CDR3 bases are TGTGCCATCAGTGAGCCTGCGGGGGGGCAAGAGACCCAGTACTTC.

The genes are TRBV7-2 and TRBJ2-3; 9 bases are a match to TRBD2. V trimming: 5 bases; J trimming: 4 bases; junction bases outside the gene matches: 10. The CDR3 has 16 amino acids. Per germline, CDR1 SGHTA and CDR2 FQGNSA. CDR3 sequence: CASSRGGGAGADTQYF. Written as DNA, the CDR3 is TGTGCCAGCAGCCGGGGCGGGGGGGCCGGCGCAGATACGCAGTATTTT. Full variable domain (missing parts from reference TRBV7-2 and TRBJ2-3): GAGVSQSPSNKVTEKGKDVELRCDPISGHTALYWYRQSLGQGLEFLIYFQGNSAPDKSGLPSDRFSAERTGGSVSTLTIQRTQQEDSAVYLCASSRGGGAGADTQYFGPGTRLTVL.

The gene calls are TRBV2 and TRBJ2-4, with 8 nucleotides matching TRBD1. The CDR3 is made up of 15 amino acids. CDR1 and CDR2 from the germline V gene are SNHLY and FYNNEI. V lost 5 bases to trimming and J lost 4 bases; unmatched junction nucleotides: 7. CDR3 loop: CASSLGGQEKNIQYF. In DNA, the CDR3 is TGTGCCAGCAGTCTGGGGGGACAGGAGAAAAACATTCAGTACTTC.

The rearrangement joins TRBV6-5 to TRBJ2-1; no definite D call. Trimming removed 2 bases from V and 4 bases from J, with 9 bases in between. The germline V gene has CDR1 MNHEY and CDR2 SVGAGI. This CDR3 comprises 14 residues. CDR3 sequence: CASSYSPTYNEQFF. CDR3 nucleotide sequence: TGTGCCAGCAGTTACAGCCCTACGTACAATGAGCAGTTCTTC.

The gene calls are TRBV6-1 and TRBJ1-1; D is undetermined. This CDR3 is built from 14 residues. V lost 3 bases to trimming and J lost 3 bases, with 11 bases between them. Germline CDR1 reads MNHNS; CDR2 reads SASEGT. The CDR3: CASSEPGRDTEAFF. In DNA form, the CDR3 reads TGTGCCAGCAGTGAGCCGGGGAGGGACACTGAAGCTTTCTTT.

The chain recombines TRBV27 with TRBJ2-1; D is possibly TRBD2 (5 bases). V dropped 4 bases and J dropped 9 bases, with 13 bases sitting between them. The CDR3 runs to 13 residues. CDR1 is MNHEY, CDR2 SMNVEV, per germline (reference sequence). CDR3 sequence (DNA): TGTGCCAGCAGTTCCCCGGGGTGGTCTGAGCAGTTCTTC. It is translated as CASSSPGWSEQFF.

The rearrangement joins TRBV6-5 to TRBJ2-7; maybe TRBD1 (5 bases). V lost 7 bases and J 2 bases, leaving 12 bases between the germline ends. The CDR3 totals 13 residues. Germline CDR1 and CDR2: MNHEY and SVGAGI. CDR3 loop: CASISGNTYEQYF. CDR3 DNA sequence: TGTGCCAGCATATCAGGGAACACCTACGAGCAGTACTTC.

This sequence joins TRBV27 and TRBJ2-1; D is perhaps TRBD1 (5 bases). Per the germline V gene, CDR1 is MNHEY and CDR2 is SMNVEV (reference sequence). V was clipped by 0 bases and J by 8 bases, with 5 bases between them. CDR3 length: 12 amino acids. DNA for the CDR3: TGTGCCAGCAGTTTATCCAGGGATGAGCAGTTCTTC. Protein: CASSLSRDEQFF.

The rearrangement links TRBV10-2 to TRBJ2-2, with TRBD1 matching 9 bases. The CDR3 spans 14 residues. Germline CDR1 WSHSY, CDR2 SAAADI. With V trimmed by 5 bases and J by 7 bases, 5 bases remained unmatched. In nucleotides, the CDR3 is TGCGCCAGCAGTAGGACAGGGGTAGTCGGGGAGCTGTTTTTT. It codes for CASSRTGVVGELFF.

This clone was observed a handful of times. The chain is built from TRBV7-9 and TRBJ2-7, with TRBD2 identical over 7 bases. The CDR3 covers 16 residues. J gave up 4 bases and V 5 bases, and 14 bases lay outside the gene matches. Germline V gives CDR1 SEHNR, CDR2 FQNEAQ (reference sequence). CDR3 nucleotide sequence: TGTGCCAGCAGCCCCCCTGCGGGGGACGGGGAGTACGAGCAGTACTTC. Encoded protein: CASSPPAGDGEYEQYF.

CDR3 coding DNA: TGTGCCAGCAGCTCCCCTCAGCGGGGGGGCCTGGAGACCCAGTACTTC. Translated, it gives CASSSPQRGGLETQYF. This sequence joins TRBV13 and TRBJ2-5; 10 bases line up with TRBD2. The germline gives CDR1 PRHDT, CDR2 FYEKMQ (reference sequence). Trimming removed 4 bases from V and 5 bases from J; junction bases left unmatched: 10. This CDR3 spans 16 amino acids.

This clone occurred once. This chain connects TRBV30 to TRBJ2-2; possibly TRBD1 for D (6 bases). CDR1 and CDR2 (germline): GTSNPN, SVGIG (reference sequence). Trimming removed 8 bases from V and 14 bases from J, with 21 bases in between. This CDR3 spans 12 amino acids. In nucleotides, the CDR3 is TGTGCCACGACAGGACCGACAGCCGCTCTGTTTTTT. Encoded protein: CATTGPTAALFF.

The V call is TRBV4-2, the J call TRBJ2-1; TRBD2 agrees at 13 bases. Germline CDR1 and CDR2: LGHNA and YNFKEQ. The J segment lost 7 bases and the V segment lost 4 bases, leaving 7 bases of the junction unmatched. This CDR3 is 16 amino acids long. The CDR3: CASSRYGTSGINEQFF. In DNA, the CDR3 is TGTGCCAGCAGCCGATACGGGACTAGCGGGATTAATGAGCAGTTCTTC.

In DNA, the CDR3 is TGTGCCAGCAGCTTGGCCACAGGGGAGACCCAGTACTTC. This codes for CASSLATGETQYF. The chain employs TRBV5-4 and TRBJ2-5, with a weak D call TRBD1 (6 bases). The CDR3 runs 13 residues. CDR1 and CDR2 (germline): SGHNT, YYREEE (reference sequence). Deletions cut 0 bases from V and 5 bases from J, with 8 bases between.

This clone has just one count. This rearrangement joins TRBV6-5 to TRBJ1-5; 8 nucleotides line up with TRBD1. This CDR3 has 15 residues. V lost 6 bases, J lost 0 bases, and 4 bases stayed unmatched. In germline, CDR1 is MNHEY, CDR2 SVGAGI. CDR3 region: CASRRDRSSNQPQHF. CDR3 sequence (DNA): TGTGCCAGCAGACGGGACAGGTCTAGCAATCAGCCCCAGCATTTT.

This clone was picked up one time. The chain joins TRBV5-8 to TRBJ2-1, with 12 bases matching TRBD1. The CDR3 runs to 17 residues. V trimming: 5 bases; J trimming: 7 bases; junction bases outside the gene matches: 13. Germline CDR1 and CDR2: SGHTS and YDEGEE. The CDR3 sequence: CASRPPPGTGGYNEQFF. The CDR3 bases are TGTGCCAGCAGGCCCCCGCCCGGGACAGGGGGCTATAATGAGCAGTTCTTC.

The CDR3 is CASSSAGGQGYTF. CDR3 coding DNA: TGTGCCAGCAGCTCCGCAGGGGGCCAAGGCTACACCTTC. The J gene is TRBJ1-2, the V gene TRBV7-9; TRBD1 agrees at 8 bases. V gave up 4 bases and J gave up 8 bases; unmatched junction bases: 6. This CDR3 is built from 13 residues. The germline gives CDR1 SEHNR, CDR2 FQNEAQ (reference sequence).

This clone was seen only a few times. The chain links TRBV19 to TRBJ2-5, with TRBD2 matching over 8 bases. V was clipped by 4 bases and J by 2 bases; unmatched bases: 12. The V gene's germline CDR1 is LNHDA and CDR2 SQIVND (reference sequence). The CDR3 runs to 17 residues. CDR3 amino acids: CASSRGGGGGKQETQYF. In DNA form, the CDR3 reads TGTGCCAGTAGTAGGGGAGGTGGCGGGGGGAAACAAGAGACCCAGTACTTC.

The sample holds a few counts of this clone. The CDR3 bases are TGTGCCAGCAGCTTAGGGGGGACTTCCCTCTACGAGCAGTACTTC. Its translation: CASSLGGTSLYEQYF. This chain uses TRBV7-6 with TRBJ2-7; D is perhaps TRBD2 (6 bases). CDR3 length equals 15 residues. The germline V gene encodes CDR1 SGHVS and CDR2 FNYEAQ. V shed 1 base and J shed 3 bases, with 13 bases lying between them.